This T cell receptor (beta chain) stems from a study of blood T cell repertoires in COVID-19. In the authors' methods: Counts of nucleated cells, estimated from reference gene primer amplification, were obtained. The repertoire was sequenced with immunoSEQ multiplex PCR; TCRdb's copy has only in-frame clones and lacks some. That table supplies the V and J calls and clone size; D and trimming were determined from the DNA. The sample lists 200,000 to 250,000 clones, over 80% seen once, with over 0.75% in the top ten. All enrollees were roughly 18 to 95 years old and from roughly 22 US areas. Contact with a PCR-confirmed or clinician-diagnosed COVID-19 case occurred within 2 weeks of entry. CDR1 LGHDT and CDR2 YNNKEL come from the germline V gene (reference sequence). The CDR3 consists of 15 residues. V lost 0 bases and J lost 7, with 13 bases in between.

The sequenced sample was PBMCs or T cells enriched from blood (not recorded which). The chain combines TRBV3-1 (or the pseudogene TRBV3-2) with TRBJ1-5; D perhaps matches TRBD1 (6 bases). The receptor's source is a man aged 50 to 60 who had been exposed to COVID-19. CDR3: CASSQETGPQQPQHF. The DNA for the CDR3 is TGTGCCAGCAGCCAAGAAACAGGGCCCCAACAGCCCCAGCATTTT.